This T cell receptor beta chain was retrieved from a study of blood T cell repertoires in COVID-19. As processed by the authors: Amplification of reference gene primers was used by the study to estimate nucleated cell counts. Clones were sequenced by immunoSEQ multiplex PCR, and TCRdb holds only the in-frame ones, with some missing. The V and J calls and clone size are taken from that table; D and trimming were inferred from the DNA. The sample comprises 250,000 to 300,000 clones, roughly 88% of which are singletons, and about 2% rests with the top ten. CDR1 is MNHEY and CDR2 is SVGAGI in the germline V gene. This CDR3 comprises 13 residues. V gave up 6 bases and J gave up 14 bases; unmatched junction bases: 7.

This rearrangement joins TRBV6-5 to TRBJ1-6, with 10 bases aligning to TRBD1. This clonotype was sampled from a woman aged 40 to 50 with acute COVID-19. What was sequenced was PBMCs or T cells enriched from blood (not recorded which). In nucleotides, the CDR3 is TGTGCCAGCAGGGGGACAGGGGATAGGGCCCTCCACTTT. It encodes CASRGTGDRALHF.